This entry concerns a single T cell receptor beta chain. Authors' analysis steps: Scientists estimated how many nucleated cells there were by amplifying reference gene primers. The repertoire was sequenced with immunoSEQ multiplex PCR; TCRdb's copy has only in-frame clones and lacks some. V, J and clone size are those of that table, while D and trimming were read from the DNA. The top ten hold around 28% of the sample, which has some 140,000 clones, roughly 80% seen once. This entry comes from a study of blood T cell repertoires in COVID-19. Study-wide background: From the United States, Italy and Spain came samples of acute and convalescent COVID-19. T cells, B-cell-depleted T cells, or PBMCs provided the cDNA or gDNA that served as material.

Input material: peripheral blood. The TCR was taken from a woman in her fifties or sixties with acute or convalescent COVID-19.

The CDR3 loop is CASSRGPLNLREPQHF. As DNA, the CDR3 is TGTGCCAGCAGCCGCGGGCCGCTAAATCTCCGGGAGCCCCAGCATTTT. The chain has TRBV4-2 and TRBJ1-5; D gene uncertain. The V and J ends lost 4 bases and 8 bases respectively, with 21 bases between them. This CDR3 is 16 amino acids long. Germline loops: CDR1 LGHNA, CDR2 YNFKEQ.